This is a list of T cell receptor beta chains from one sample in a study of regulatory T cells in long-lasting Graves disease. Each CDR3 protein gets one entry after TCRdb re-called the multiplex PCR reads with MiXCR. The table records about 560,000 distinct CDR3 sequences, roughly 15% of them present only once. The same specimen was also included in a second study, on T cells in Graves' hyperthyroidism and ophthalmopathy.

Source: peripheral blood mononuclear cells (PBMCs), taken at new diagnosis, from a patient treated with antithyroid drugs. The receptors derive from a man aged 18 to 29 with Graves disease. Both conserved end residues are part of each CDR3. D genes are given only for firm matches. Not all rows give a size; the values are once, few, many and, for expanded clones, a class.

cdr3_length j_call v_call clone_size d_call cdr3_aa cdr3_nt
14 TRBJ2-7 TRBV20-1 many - CSARDQPNHYEQYF TGCAGTGCTAGAGATCAGCCTAACCACTACGAGCAGTACTTC
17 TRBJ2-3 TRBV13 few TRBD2 CASSAGLAESSTDTQYF TGTGCCAGCAGCGCGGGCCTAGCGGAGTCTAGCACAGATACGCAGTATTTT
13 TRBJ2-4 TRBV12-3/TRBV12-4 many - CASSPPQKNIQYF TGTGCCAGCAGTCCCCCACAGAAAAACATTCAGTACTTC
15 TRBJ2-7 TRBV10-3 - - CASRRGFSGDYEQYF TGTGCCTCAAGGCGCGGGTTTTCGGGGGACTACGAGCAGTACTTC
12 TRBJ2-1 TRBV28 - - CASSPITNEQFF TGTGCCAGCAGCCCCATTACGAATGAGCAGTTCTTC
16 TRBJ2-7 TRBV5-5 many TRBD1 CASSLAMGTGLHEQYF TGTGCCAGCAGCTTGGCTATGGGGACAGGGCTCCACGAGCAGTACTTC
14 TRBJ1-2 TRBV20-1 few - CSASYPGTSYGYTF TGCAGTGCCTCATACCCCGGGACAAGCTATGGCTACACCTTC
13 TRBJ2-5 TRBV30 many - CAWSVLSQETQYF TGTGCCTGGAGTGTACTTTCGCAAGAGACCCAGTACTTC
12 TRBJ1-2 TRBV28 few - CASSLTAYGYTF TGTGCCAGCAGCCTTACGGCCTATGGCTACACCTTC
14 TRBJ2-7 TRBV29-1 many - CSVGGPSSSYEQYF TGCAGCGTGGGGGGACCGTCGAGCTCCTACGAGCAGTACTTC
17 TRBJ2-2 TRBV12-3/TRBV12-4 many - CASTGGSAAGNTGELFF TGTGCCAGCACTGGAGGGTCGGCGGCGGGGAACACCGGGGAGCTGTTTTTT
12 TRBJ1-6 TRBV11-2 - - CASSLDVWPPHF TGTGCCAGCAGCTTAGACGTTTGGCCCCCCCACTTT
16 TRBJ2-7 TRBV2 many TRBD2 CASSEGNSGLSYEQYF TGTGCCAGCAGTGAAGGCAATAGCGGGTTGTCCTACGAGCAGTACTTC
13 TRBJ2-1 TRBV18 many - CASSPSADNEQFF TGTGCCAGCTCACCATCCGCCGACAATGAGCAGTTCTTC
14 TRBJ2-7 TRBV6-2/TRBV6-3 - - CASSSPLVSGEQYF TGTGCCAGCAGTTCCCCACTAGTCTCCGGAGAGCAGTACTTC
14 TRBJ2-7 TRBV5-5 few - CASRPLTGSGEQYF TGTGCCAGCAGACCCCTTACAGGGTCTGGGGAGCAGTACTTC
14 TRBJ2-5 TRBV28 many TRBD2 CASRTLAGESSQYF TGTGCCAGCAGGACACTAGCGGGAGAATCAAGCCAGTACTTC
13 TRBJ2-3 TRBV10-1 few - CASSESSTDTQYF TGCGCCAGCAGTGAGTCTAGCACAGATACGCAGTATTTT
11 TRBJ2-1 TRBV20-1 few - CSASLVDEQFF TGCAGTGCTAGTCTGGTGGATGAGCAGTTCTTC
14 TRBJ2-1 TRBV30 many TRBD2 CAWTGLAENNEQFF TGTGCCTGGACGGGGCTAGCGGAAAACAATGAGCAGTTCTTC
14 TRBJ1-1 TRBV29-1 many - CSLAGTPRTTEAFF TGCAGCTTAGCCGGAACACCAAGGACCACTGAAGCTTTCTTT
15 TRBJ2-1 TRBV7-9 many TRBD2 CASSYTTSGRAKQFF TGTGCCAGCAGCTATACTACTAGCGGGAGGGCGAAGCAGTTCTTC
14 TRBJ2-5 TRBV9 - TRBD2 CASSVGGSQETQYF TGTGCCAGCAGCGTCGGGGGGTCCCAAGAGACCCAGTACTTC
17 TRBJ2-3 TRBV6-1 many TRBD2 CASRKPGLAGSTDTQYF TGTGCCAGCAGAAAACCGGGACTAGCGGGAAGCACAGATACGCAGTATTTT
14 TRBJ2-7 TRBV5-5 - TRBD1 CASIPGTGGDEQYF TGTGCCAGCATCCCGGGGACAGGGGGAGATGAGCAGTACTTC